These 28 T cell receptor beta chains originate from one sample sequenced in a study of human T cells and chemical hapten exposure. Time point: patch test 1, 2 weeks after DPC sensitization. Treatment denoted: therapeutic diphenylcyclopropenone sensitization with weekly scalp DPC. TCRdb reprocessed the RACE reads with MiXCR, giving one entry per CDR3 protein. The sample lists about 120,000 distinct CDR3 sequences, about an eighth occurring once. Here the sequenced sample was whole blood, taken in connection with sensitization to the hapten diphenylcyclopropenone (DPC). These receptors all stem from a woman in her forties or fifties with alopecia areata. Some clones in this sample may be carry-over from other donors' samples.

This clonotype was counted only a few times. The chain employs TRBV2 and TRBJ2-1; D unresolved. Trimming removed 3 bases from V and 0 bases from J, with 12 bases in between. This CDR3 is built from 16 residues. Germline values: CDR1 SNHLY, CDR2 FYNNEI. Here the CDR3 DNA reads TGTGCCAGCAGTGAGGAGAGATTTCGCTCCTACAATGAGCAGTTCTTC. It encodes CASSEERFRSYNEQFF.

In its sample, this clonotype was seen many times. V usage is TRBV7-9 and J usage is TRBJ1-4, with D possibly being TRBD1 (5 bases). Germline V gene data show CDR1 as SEHNR and CDR2 as FQNEAQ (reference sequence). V shed 2 bases and J shed 7 bases, with 14 bases lying between them. This CDR3 has 15 residues. The CDR3 nucleotides read TGTGCCAGCAGCTTAAGTTGGGGCGGAGGTGAAAAACTGTTTTTT. The encoded protein is CASSLSWGGGEKLFF.

This clonotype showed up many times. The chain is built from TRBV6-5 and TRBJ1-6; D uncertain. The CDR3 length is 14 residues. Germline V CDR1 and CDR2: MNHEY, SVGAGI. Trimming removed 5 bases at V and 7 bases at J, with 12 bases between. DNA of the CDR3: TGTGCCAGCAGTCCCCGACAATGGAATTCACCCCTCCACTTT. Amino acids: CASSPRQWNSPLHF.

This clonotype occurred a few times. The chain has TRBV28 and TRBJ2-5; no firm D call. CDR1 and CDR2 from the germline V gene are MDHEN and SYDVKM. The CDR3 runs to 15 residues. Trimming took 4 bases from V and 2 from J, leaving 14 bases between them. As DNA, the CDR3 is TGTGCCAGCAGTTCTCTTCCGTGGGAACAAGAGACCCAGTACTTC. This encodes CASSSLPWEQETQYF.

This clonotype has ten or more counts. The chain recombines TRBV27 with TRBJ1-1; D unclear. The CDR3 is 12 residues long. Trimming took off 5 bases at V and 1 base at J, with 5 bases between the two ends. Germline V CDR1 and CDR2: MNHEY, SMNVEV (reference sequence). In DNA form, the CDR3 reads TGTGCCAGCAGTGAAGGGAACACTGAAGCTTTCTTT. Its protein is CASSEGNTEAFF.

The chain links TRBV2 to TRBJ2-7; D unclear. CDR3 size: 13 residues. The V end lost 4 bases, the J end lost 4 bases, and 11 bases lay between the germline ends. Per the germline V gene, CDR1 is SNHLY and CDR2 is FYNNEI. The CDR3 DNA reads TGTGCCAGCAGTGTGTCGGCCCAGTACGAGCAGTACTTC. Protein product: CASSVSAQYEQYF.

Ten or more counts support this clonotype. V usage is TRBV2 and J usage is TRBJ2-3, with D uncertain. Germline V gene sequence: CDR1 SNHLY, CDR2 FYNNEI. CDR3 length: 12 amino acids. The V gene lost 4 bases and the J gene lost 5 bases, with 7 bases spanning the gap. CDR3 region: CASSGSGDTQYF. The CDR3 bases are TGTGCCAGCAGTGGTTCGGGAGATACGCAGTATTTT. The variable domain in full, with the rest retrieved from reference TRBV2 and TRBJ2-3, is EPEVTQTPSHQVTQMGQEVILRCVPISNHLYFYWYRQILGQKVEFLVSFYNNEISEKSEIFDDQFSVERPDGSNFTLKIRSTKLEDSAMYFCASSGSGDTQYFGPGTRLTVL.

This chain uses TRBV28 with TRBJ1-5; D gene unclear. CDR1 is MDHEN and CDR2 is SYDVKM in the germline V gene. CDR3 length equals 11 residues. Trimming pared 3 bases from V and 5 bases from J, leaving 2 bases between. The CDR3 is CASSFHQPQHF. The CDR3 bases are TGTGCCAGCAGTTTTCATCAGCCCCAGCATTTT.

This clonotype was picked up a small number of times. This chain uses TRBV20-1 with TRBJ2-2; TRBD1 matches at 7 bases. This CDR3 comprises 15 residues. With V trimmed by 0 bases and J by 1 base, 2 bases remained unmatched. The germline gives CDR1 DFQATT, CDR2 SNEGSKA (reference sequence). The CDR3 DNA reads as TGCAGTGCTAGAGAGGGACAGTGGAACACCGGGGAGCTGTTTTTT. Translated: CSAREGQWNTGELFF.

This clonotype was counted a few times. The chain links TRBV20-1 to TRBJ2-1; 8 nucleotides match TRBD1. The CDR3 runs 12 residues. CDR1 is DFQATT, CDR2 SNEGSKA, per germline (reference sequence). Trimming cost V 6 bases and J 8 bases; bases outside gene matches: 6. In DNA form, the CDR3 reads TGCAGTGCCGAGGCAGGGGGCGATGAGCAGTTCTTC. It codes for CSAEAGGDEQFF.

The V and J genes are TRBV4-1 and TRBJ2-1; the match to TRBD1 covers 7 bases. The junction had 7 bases not matched to a gene; V was cut back by 1 base and J by 4 bases. Germline V lookup: CDR1 MGHRA, CDR2 YSYEKL. The CDR3 is made up of 16 amino acids. The CDR3 coding sequence is TGCGCCAGCAGCCAAGTCCCGGGACAGCTTTACAATGAGCAGTTCTTC. Protein: CASSQVPGQLYNEQFF.

This clonotype appeared a few times. The rearrangement links TRBV6-5 to TRBJ1-1; weak D call: TRBD1 (6 bases). The CDR3 consists of 14 residues. V lost 2 bases and J 1 base, leaving 8 bases between the germline ends. Germline V gives CDR1 MNHEY, CDR2 SVGAGI. The CDR3 loop is CASSYTGKNTEAFF. DNA of the CDR3: TGTGCCAGCAGTTACACAGGGAAGAACACTGAAGCTTTCTTT.

V usage is TRBV10-1 and J usage is TRBJ2-3, with D maybe TRBD2 (6 bases). The CDR3 runs 15 residues. Germline lookup yields CDR1 WNHNN and CDR2 SYGVQD (reference sequence). V was cut by 0 bases and J by 5 bases, with 12 bases left in between. The CDR3, as DNA: TGCGCCAGCAGTGAGTCAGGAGGGGTTCAAGATACGCAGTATTTT. Residues: CASSESGGVQDTQYF.

V and J are TRBV11-2 and TRBJ2-5; D not certain. The germline V gene encodes CDR1 SGHAT and CDR2 FQNNGV. The CDR3 has 16 residues. Trimming took 3 bases from V and 1 from J, leaving 15 bases between them. The CDR3 loop reads CASSFVRQPFQETQYF. The CDR3 region has the DNA TGTGCCAGCAGCTTTGTAAGGCAGCCTTTCCAAGAGACCCAGTACTTC.

This clonotype was observed at least ten times. The chain joins TRBV12-3 or TRBV12-4 to TRBJ2-4; possible D gene TRBD2, 5 bases. Trimming removed 1 base from V and 8 bases from J, with 9 bases in between. This CDR3 has 13 residues. CDR3 sequence reads: CASSLGGVDIQYF. The CDR3 bases are TGTGCCAGCAGTTTAGGGGGAGTGGACATTCAGTACTTC.

This clonotype has a count of ten or more. The V gene is TRBV28, the J gene TRBJ2-3, with D uncertain. V lost 4 bases and J 5 bases, leaving 10 bases between the germline ends. This CDR3 has 13 amino acids. CDR1 and CDR2 from the germline V gene are MDHEN and SYDVKM. CDR3 in amino acids: CASSSRLLDTQYF. CDR3 in DNA: TGTGCCAGCAGTTCGCGCCTGTTAGATACGCAGTATTTT.

This clonotype was found many times. The rearrangement joins TRBV7-6 to TRBJ2-1; 8 nucleotides match TRBD1. From germline, CDR1 is SGHVS and CDR2 FNYEAQ. The CDR3 spans 15 residues. V gave up 6 bases and J gave up 6 bases; unmatched junction bases: 10. CDR3 bases: TGTGCCAGCAGTCTCGGACAGGGATTACTCAATGAGCAGTTCTTC. It translates to CASSLGQGLLNEQFF.

V gene TRBV12-3 or TRBV12-4 combines with J gene TRBJ1-3, with 8 nucleotides matching TRBD1. V gave up 6 bases and J gave up 0 bases; unmatched junction bases: 7. This CDR3 spans 16 amino acids. CDR3 sequence reads: CASSTGTGTSGNTIYF. CDR3 in DNA: TGTGCCAGCAGCACCGGGACAGGCACCTCTGGAAACACCATATATTTT.

This clonotype came up a few times. V usage is TRBV20-1 and J usage is TRBJ1-3; TRBD1 is a possible D gene (5 bases). The germline V gene has CDR1 DFQATT and CDR2 SNEGSKA (reference sequence). This CDR3 has 12 amino acids. Trimming removed 5 bases at V and 4 bases at J, with 9 bases between. DNA of the CDR3: TGCAGTGCTTCGGGGACCGGAAACACCATATATTTT. Translating it yields CSASGTGNTIYF.

This chain links TRBV6-5 with TRBJ1-4, with D unresolved. V was clipped by 5 bases and J by 0 bases, with 10 bases between them. Germline CDR1 reads MNHEY; CDR2 reads SVGAGI. The CDR3 sequence is 15 residues long. In nucleotides, the CDR3 is TGTGCCAGCAGTCTTATAGTTGCAACTAATGAAAAACTGTTTTTT. This translates into CASSLIVATNEKLFF.

About this clonotype: This may be a read error: a much more frequent sequence differs by one nucleotide. The chain couples TRBV6-5 to TRBJ1-6; D is undetermined. The CDR3 spans 13 residues. V was shortened by 0 bases and J by 11 bases, with 8 bases between the two germline ends. Germline V lookup: CDR1 MNHEY, CDR2 SVGAGI. The CDR3 region is CASSYSGRAPLHF. CDR3 coding DNA: TGTGCCAGCAGTTACTCTGGGAGGGCACCCCTCCACTTT.

With respect to this clonotype: A much larger clone is a single base away; this may be a read error. The rearrangement joins TRBV11-2 to TRBJ2-6; D gene uncertain. The V gene lost 4 bases and the J gene lost 1 base, with 11 bases spanning the gap. The CDR3 has 16 amino acids. The V gene's germline CDR1 is SGHAT and CDR2 FQNNGV. CDR3 coding DNA: TGTGCCAGCAGCTCGTATTGGACGTCTGGGGCCAACGTCCTGACTTTC. Translated, it gives CASSSYWTSGANVLTF.

At least ten counts were recorded for this clonotype. The chain employs TRBV7-2 and TRBJ1-1; D is perhaps TRBD1 (5 bases). Germline V gene lookup returns CDR1 SGHTA and CDR2 FQGNSA. V lost 6 bases and J 0 bases, leaving 11 bases between the germline ends. CDR3 length: 14 residues. The CDR3 DNA sequence: TGTGCCAGCAGGAGGGGAGGAATGAACACTGAAGCTTTCTTT. It translates to CASRRGGMNTEAFF.

This clonotype was counted only a few times. The genes are TRBV28 and TRBJ1-2; TRBD1 agrees at 10 bases. The ends lost 5 bases at V and 2 bases at J; junction bases unmatched: 8. CDR1 MDHEN and CDR2 SYDVKM come from the germline V gene. The CDR3 contains 16 residues. This CDR3 reads CASSLTTGGANYGYTF. The DNA of the CDR3 is TGTGCCAGCAGTCTAACGACAGGGGGCGCGAACTATGGCTACACCTTC.

This clonotype occurred many times. V is TRBV6-5 and J is TRBJ1-2, with D perhaps TRBD1 (6 bases). The V gene lost 7 bases and the J gene lost 2 bases, with 14 bases spanning the gap. CDR3 length equals 14 residues. Looked up from germline, CDR1 is MNHEY and CDR2 is SVGAGI. The CDR3 protein is CASTQTGLNYGYTF. CDR3 sequence (DNA): TGTGCCAGCACGCAGACAGGTCTGAACTATGGCTACACCTTC.

In this sample, this clonotype turned up many times. The CDR3 nucleotides are TGTGCCAGCTCACCCACCACTACAGGAATCACCGGGGAGCTGTTTTTT. This translates into CASSPTTTGITGELFF. The rearrangement joins TRBV18 to TRBJ2-2; D perhaps matches TRBD1 (5 bases). Germline V gives CDR1 KGHSH, CDR2 LQKENI. This CDR3 is 16 amino acids long. The V end was cut by 3 bases, the J end by 4 bases, with 15 bases between.

This clonotype came up many times. The germline gene is not matched at one end of the junction; a read error may be the cause. V is TRBV20-1 and J is TRBJ2-7; 12 nucleotides align to TRBD2. Germline loops: CDR1 DFQATT, CDR2 SNEGSKA (reference sequence). This CDR3 comprises 13 residues. The CDR3 region is CSARATRRLAGVW. CDR3 coding DNA: TGCAGTGCTAGAGCGACAAGAAGACTAGCGGGAGTGTGG.

This clonotype was counted many times. The rearrangement links TRBV4-3 to TRBJ1-2, with TRBD1 matching 7 bases. This CDR3 is built from 15 residues. Germline V CDR1 and CDR2: LGHNA, YSLEER. Trimming at V came to 0 bases and at J to 4 bases, leaving 5 bases not matched to a gene. The CDR3, as DNA: TGCGCCAGCAGCCAAGAACAGGGGTTTAGCTATGGCTACACCTTC. Amino acids: CASSQEQGFSYGYTF.